This TCR beta chain is drawn from a study of T cells and copy number aberrations in small-cell lung cancer (dated by TCRdb to the early 2020s). In the study overall: Whole-exome sequencing of the same tumor regions was paired with TCR repertoire sequencing so that T cell metrics could be related to mutations and copy number aberrations. Tumor TCR data were available for 16 to 20 patients, and TCR data from both tumor and normal tissue were available for roughly 14 patients.

The immunoSEQ hsTCRB Kit, with multiplexed V- and J-gene primers, was used to amplify TCR-beta CDR3 regions from genomic DNA. Unique DNA barcodes were added in a second PCR, and the samples were pooled together with one negative control and one positive control. An Illumina MiSeq running a 150-cycle paired-end protocol was used to sequence the pooled TCR-beta libraries. The original methods were these. Raw sequencing data were processed by Adaptive Biotechnologies into a report with normalized, annotated TCR-beta repertoires. To compute T-cell density, TCR-beta templates were normalized to usable DNA, with usable DNA estimated through amplification of housekeeping genes. Richness was the count of unique rearrangements, and clonality was defined as 1 minus Pielou's evenness. Drawn from immuneACCESS, this table holds only the in-frame rearrangements with V and J called that TCRdb kept. Clones are partly lost; checked studies trace under half to an unresolved V gene and leave the rest unexplained. V, J and clone size reflect that table, while D and trimming were determined from the DNA. For this sample there are about 2,900 clones; 75% to 95% appear just once. The ten largest clonotypes hold roughly 4.8% of the sample.

With regard to this clone: No cognate antigen has been identified for it. Base-call qualities are not available, and no considerably larger clone is one nucleotide away.

From its cysteine to its phenylalanine, the CDR3 spans 16 amino acids. CDR3 DNA is the only sequence kept; it has 48 bases, read in frame from the first base. V and J are trimmed by 6 bases and 4 bases, and the gene matches miss 6 bases of the junction. According to the germline V gene, CDR1 reads SNHLY and CDR2 reads FYNNEI. The donors were limited-stage small-cell lung cancer patients whose surgical resection took place in Hangzhou, China, between 2008 and 2020. All donors were treated with upfront surgery without preoperative chemotherapy or radiotherapy, and immunotherapy was not given to any donor before or after surgery. Each of the roughly 18 patients in the sequenced cohort was a smoker or a heavy second-hand smoker. Adjacent normal lung was taken at least 2 cm away from the tumor margin, and two pathologists confirmed by morphology that the adjacent normal lung was free of malignant cells. Multi-region TCR-beta sequencing of resected limited-stage small-cell lung cancers and of tumor-adjacent lung tissue was performed to characterize T cell repertoire heterogeneity. The AllPrep DNA/RNA FFPE Kit (Qiagen) was used to extract genomic DNA from the FFPE tissue.

Summary of the overall study and its limitations: All specimens consisted of formalin-fixed paraffin-embedded tissue, which is known to introduce sequencing artifacts. Tumors had lower T-cell density, richness and clonality than adjacent lung tissue, but the difference in density was not significant. The study was limited by a small sample size because surgical resection is uncommon in small-cell lung cancer, and validation of the findings is required.

The clonotype comes from a man in his fifties or sixties with small cell lung cancer. The receptor chain draws on TRBV2 and TRBJ2-3, with 14 central nucleotides matching TRBD2. Sequenced sample: normal tissue next to the tumor. CDR3 reads: CASSRLAGGTPDTQYF. The DNA reads TGTGCCAGCAGCCGACTAGCGGGGGGGACCCCAGATACGCAGTATTTT.